This note documents a single T cell receptor beta chain sequence. This sample is drawn from a study of blood T cells in healthy people across ages. This CDR3 has 15 residues. Germline V gene data show CDR1 as MNHNS and CDR2 as SASEGT. V gave up 1 base and J gave up 6 bases, with 15 bases separating them. A second about 7 to 12 cycle PCR used barcoded and J-beta primers. One entry per CDR3 protein results from TCRdb running MiXCR on the 5' RACE reads. The data contain about 500,000 distinct CDR3 sequences, 20% to 30% of them singletons. These data were also filed under a second study, of T cells of mothers and their children.

This chain links TRBV6-1 with TRBJ2-5; a weak D match, TRBD1 (5 bases). This clonotype was obtained from a boy younger than 18 in good health. The sequenced sample was blood. The CDR3 sequence: CASSEENQGSKTQYF. In nucleotides, the CDR3 is TGTGCCAGCAGTGAAGAAAACCAGGGATCCAAGACCCAGTACTTC.